The rows below give T cell receptor beta chains drawn from one sample of a study of T-cell memory formation after mild COVID-19. Using its own MiXCR run on the 5' RACE reads, TCRdb lists one record per CDR3 protein. The sample lists 350,000 or so distinct CDR3 sequences, about 21% occurring once. The sample was PBMCs or a T cell subset sorted from them (not recorded which). The source is an adult woman who had mild COVID-19 (a few samples of this study predate the infection). Cell type and time point are not known. Both conserved end residues are part of each CDR3. A D gene is named only where the DNA matches it firmly. A row's size may be missing; if present it is once, few, many or a size class.

V	J	D	size	CDR3	DNA
TRBV6-5	TRBJ1-5	.	few	CASSPRGGNQPQHF	TGTGCCAGCAGCCCGAGGGGGGGCAATCAGCCCCAGCATTTT
TRBV18	TRBJ2-1	TRBD2	few	CASSLQRESGRGQFF	TGTGCCAGCTCACTCCAGCGGGAGAGTGGTCGGGGGCAGTTCTTC
TRBV10-2	TRBJ2-6	.	once	CASSKRAGYLPVSGANVLTF	TGCGCCAGCTCCAAGCGAGCAGGGTATCTTCCCGTCTCTGGGGCCAACGTCCTGACTTTC
TRBV7-2	TRBJ2-2	.	few	CASWGGVWTGELFF	TGTGCCAGCTGGGGCGGGGTTTGGACCGGGGAGCTGTTTTTT
TRBV6-2/TRBV6-3	TRBJ2-2	.	.	CASSFGGANTGELFF	TGTGCCAGCAGTTTCGGTGGAGCGAACACCGGGGAGCTGTTTTTT
TRBV6-5	TRBJ1-2	.	.	CASSPPAGSPNYGYTF	TGTGCCAGCAGTCCCCCCGCGGGATCACCCAACTATGGCTACACCTTC
TRBV20-1	TRBJ2-7	TRBD1	.	CSAGSGTGGAYGEQYF	TGCAGTGCGGGATCCGGGACAGGGGGCGCCTACGGCGAGCAGTACTTC
TRBV5-1	TRBJ1-4	.	few	CASSPGAVGTNEKLFF	TGCGCCAGCAGCCCAGGCGCCGTCGGAACTAATGAAAAACTGTTTTTT
TRBV19	TRBJ1-1	.	few	CASSIKAIQNTEAFF	TGTGCCAGTAGTATAAAGGCCATCCAGAACACTGAAGCTTTCTTT
TRBV12-3/TRBV12-4	TRBJ2-7	.	many	CASSPGTISYEQYF	TGTGCCAGCAGTCCGGGGACAATTTCCTACGAGCAGTACTTC
TRBV12-3/TRBV12-4	TRBJ1-2	.	many	CASSLGTGGYTF	TGTGCCAGCAGTCTAGGGACTGGTGGCTACACCTTC
TRBV13	TRBJ1-2	.	few	CASSSFNTGGSYGYTF	TGTGCCAGCAGCTCATTTAATACCGGGGGGAGCTATGGCTACACCTTC
TRBV5-5	TRBJ2-1	TRBD2	few	CASSVLAGVGNEQFF	TGTGCCAGCAGCGTCCTAGCGGGAGTTGGTAATGAGCAGTTCTTC
TRBV3-1	TRBJ1-1	.	few	CASSDQYMNTEAFF	TGTGCCAGCAGCGACCAGTACATGAACACTGAAGCTTTCTTT
TRBV14	TRBJ2-7	TRBD2	few	CASSQRLAGYEQYF	TGTGCCAGCAGCCAGCGGCTAGCGGGCTACGAGCAGTACTTC